The next 20 T cell receptor beta chains were all read from a single sample in a study of CD8+ T cells in alopecia areata. Treatment given: oral pan-JAK inhibitor, 5-10 mg twice daily. Reverse transcription of extracted RNA yielded cDNA, which provided the sequencing template. TCRdb's copy holds only in-frame clones and misses some; the assay was immunoSEQ multiplex PCR. The sample has around 150,000 clones; around 71% are singletons. The sample here was CD4+ T cells sorted from blood, taken at week 4, from a patient treated with tofacitinib. Every receptor here comes from a human donor with alopecia areata.

This chain connects TRBV30 to TRBJ2-5; D may be TRBD1 (6 bases). The CDR3 has 13 residues. Germline V CDR1 and CDR2: GTSNPN, SVGIG (reference sequence). Deletions cut 1 base from V and 5 bases from J, with 11 bases between. CDR3 nucleotide sequence: TGTGCCTGGAGTGCAATAGGGGGTGAGACCCAGTACTTC. It translates to CAWSAIGGETQYF.

This chain links TRBV18 with TRBJ2-3; D remains unclear. CDR1 and CDR2 from the germline V gene are KGHSH and LQKENI. Trimming stripped 2 bases from V and 4 bases from J, with 7 bases between. This CDR3 comprises 13 residues. The CDR3 sequence: CASSPAASDTQYF. In nucleotides, the CDR3 is TGTGCCAGCTCACCAGCGGCTTCAGATACGCAGTATTTT.

This chain uses TRBV5-1 with TRBJ2-1; TRBD2 agrees at 14 bases. Germline CDR1 reads SGHRS; CDR2 reads YFSETQ. The CDR3 consists of 19 residues. J gave up 0 bases and V 1 base, and 6 bases lay outside the gene matches. CDR3 coding DNA: TGCGCCAGCAGCTTGTTCGGACTAGCGGGGGGATTCTCCTACAATGAGCAGTTCTTC. This translates into CASSLFGLAGGFSYNEQFF.

The chain has TRBV29-1 and TRBJ2-3; no firm D call. The CDR3 is 11 amino acids. V shed 6 bases and J shed 3 bases, with 7 bases lying between them. The germline V gene encodes CDR1 SQVTM and CDR2 ANQGSEA. The CDR3 reads CSVARTDTQYF. CDR3 coding DNA: TGCAGCGTGGCAAGGACAGATACGCAGTATTTT.

This clone was picked up a small number of times. The chain employs TRBV7-2 and TRBJ1-5; the match to TRBD1 covers 8 bases. The CDR3 totals 15 residues. The germline gives CDR1 SGHTA, CDR2 FQGNSA. Trimming at V came to 0 bases and at J to 6 bases, leaving 4 bases not matched to a gene. The CDR3 is CASSLAPGGVQPQHF. The CDR3 DNA is TGTGCCAGCAGCTTAGCTCCAGGGGGCGTTCAGCCCCAGCATTTT.

This sequence joins TRBV29-1 and TRBJ2-2; 9 nucleotides line up with TRBD2. J gave up 5 bases and V 5 bases, and 6 bases lay outside the gene matches. The CDR3 has 14 amino acids. From germline, CDR1 is SQVTM and CDR2 ANQGSEA. CDR3 sequence (DNA): TGCAGCGTTACCGGGACTAGCTTAACCGGGGAGCTGTTTTTT. Protein product: CSVTGTSLTGELFF.

The chain recombines TRBV2 with TRBJ1-2; no definite D call. V was clipped by 3 bases and J by 2 bases, with 7 bases between them. This CDR3 spans 13 amino acids. Germline values: CDR1 SNHLY, CDR2 FYNNEI. The chain's CDR3 is CASSDSENYGYTF. In DNA, the CDR3 is TGTGCCAGCAGTGACTCAGAAAACTATGGCTACACCTTC.

This chain links TRBV30 with TRBJ2-1; D is possibly TRBD1 (5 bases). CDR3 length: 12 amino acids. The V and J ends lost 3 bases and 10 bases respectively, with 13 bases between them. Germline V lookup: CDR1 GTSNPN, CDR2 SVGIG (reference sequence). CDR3 protein: CAWSAGFGEQFF. The CDR3, as DNA: TGTGCCTGGAGCGCAGGGTTTGGAGAGCAGTTCTTC.

The genes are TRBV6-5 and TRBJ1-1; 8 nucleotides match TRBD1. CDR1 and CDR2 (germline): MNHEY, SVGAGI. The CDR3 sequence is 16 residues long. The J segment lost 7 bases and the V segment lost 0 bases, leaving 10 bases of the junction unmatched. CDR3 in DNA: TGTGCCAGCAGTTACTCGGGAGGACAGGGCAAAATTGAAGCTTTCTTT. It codes for CASSYSGGQGKIEAFF.

This chain connects TRBV13 to TRBJ2-7, with unresolved D. The germline V gene encodes CDR1 PRHDT and CDR2 FYEKMQ (reference sequence). The CDR3 extends over 16 amino acids. V was shortened by 2 bases and J by 4 bases, with 18 bases between the two germline ends. CDR3 bases: TGTGCCAGCAGCTTAATAACGGAGACCCACCATTACGAGCAGTACTTC. Amino acids: CASSLITETHHYEQYF.

This clone was found a few times. The chain joins TRBV2 to TRBJ1-6; TRBD1 aligns across 9 bases. The ends lost 9 bases at V and 5 bases at J; junction bases unmatched: 8. This CDR3 comprises 15 residues. The germline V gene encodes CDR1 SNHLY and CDR2 FYNNEI. CDR3 DNA sequence: TGTGCCAGTAGGACCGGGACAGGGAATAATTCACCCCTCCACTTT. This codes for CASRTGTGNNSPLHF. Complete variable domain (other parts from reference TRBV2 and TRBJ1-6): EPEVTQTPSHQVTQMGQEVILRCVPISNHLYFYWYRQILGQKVEFLVSFYNNEISEKSEIFDDQFSVERPDGSNFTLKIRSTKLEDSAMYFCASRTGTGNNSPLHFGNGTRLTVT.

The chain employs TRBV9 and TRBJ1-2; the D is unclear. The CDR3 length is 12 residues. Germline values: CDR1 SGDLS, CDR2 YYNGEE. V lost 6 bases, J lost 5 bases, and 11 bases lay in between. Here the CDR3 reads CASTRGDYGYTF. CDR3 DNA sequence: TGTGCCAGCACCCGGGGAGATTATGGCTACACCTTC. Looking up the rest from reference TRBV9 and TRBJ1-2 gives the full variable domain: DSGVTQTPKHLITATGQRVTLRCSPRSGDLSVYWYQQSLDQGLQFLIQYYNGEERAKGNILERFSAQQFPDLHSELNLSSLELGDSALYFCASTRGDYGYTFGSGTRLTVV.

The V gene is TRBV4-2, the J gene TRBJ2-5; 9 bases agree with TRBD1. The CDR3 sequence is 16 residues long. V lost 3 bases, J lost 4 bases, and 9 bases stayed unmatched. The germline V gene has CDR1 LGHNA and CDR2 YNFKEQ. The CDR3 is CASSQGSSTGGETQYF. For the CDR3, the DNA is TGTGCCAGCAGCCAGGGTTCCTCGACAGGGGGAGAGACCCAGTACTTC.

The chain couples TRBV6-5 to TRBJ1-5, with 7 bases identical to TRBD1. Germline values: CDR1 MNHEY, CDR2 SVGAGI. The junction had 12 bases not matched to a gene; V was cut back by 9 bases and J by 4 bases. The CDR3 sequence is 15 residues long. CDR3 loop: CASRRGRGWNQPQHF. The CDR3, as DNA: TGTGCCAGTCGAAGGGGCAGGGGGTGGAATCAGCCCCAGCATTTT.

In this sample, this clone turned up a few times. The rearrangement uses TRBV19 and TRBJ2-2, with 7 bases lining up with TRBD1. V lost 3 bases to trimming and J lost 0 bases; unmatched junction nucleotides: 4. This CDR3 is built from 16 residues. Germline CDR1 LNHDA, CDR2 SQIVND (reference sequence). This CDR3 reads CASSILQGANTGELFF. DNA of the CDR3: TGTGCCAGTAGTATCCTCCAGGGGGCGAACACCGGGGAGCTGTTTTTT.

The chain has TRBV9 and TRBJ2-3; 9 bases are a match to TRBD2. CDR1 is SGDLS and CDR2 is YYNGEE in the germline V gene. The CDR3 extends over 16 amino acids. V dropped 2 bases and J dropped 2; count of bases not matched to a gene: 6. The CDR3 reads CASSVLGGGATDTQYF. Here the CDR3 DNA reads TGTGCCAGCAGCGTTCTTGGCGGGGGGGCCACAGATACGCAGTATTTT. Based on the CDR3 plus reference TRBV9 and TRBJ2-3, the full variable domain is DSGVTQTPKHLITATGQRVTLRCSPRSGDLSVYWYQQSLDQGLQFLIQYYNGEERAKGNILERFSAQQFPDLHSELNLSSLELGDSALYFCASSVLGGGATDTQYFGPGTRLTVL.

For the CDR3, the DNA is TGTGCCCGGGGGAGCTCGAACACCGGGGAGCTGTTTTTT. Protein: CARGSSNTGELFF. The gene calls are TRBV30 and TRBJ2-2; a possible D gene is TRBD2 (6 bases). The germline V gene has CDR1 GTSNPN and CDR2 SVGIG (reference sequence). The CDR3 is made up of 13 amino acids. Deletions cut 8 bases from V and 0 bases from J, with 10 bases between.

J is TRBJ1-1 and V is TRBV4-1, with TRBD1 as a possible D gene (6 bases). The CDR3 runs 15 residues. V lost 3 bases to trimming and J lost 5 bases, with 16 bases between them. Germline CDR1 MGHRA, CDR2 YSYEKL. The CDR3 sequence: CASSHNTGTTTEAFF. CDR3 coding DNA: TGCGCCAGCAGCCACAACACCGGGACAACGACTGAAGCTTTCTTT.

This clone has a handful of counts. The rearrangement links TRBV4-2 to TRBJ2-4, with TRBD1 matching 7 bases. Losses at the gene ends were 1 base for V and 3 bases for J; bases not matched to a gene: 6. Germline CDR1 LGHNA, CDR2 YNFKEQ. CDR3 length: 16 residues. This CDR3 reads CASSQGGTANKNIQYF. The CDR3 DNA reads as TGTGCCAGCAGCCAAGGGGGGACAGCGAACAAAAACATTCAGTACTTC.

The chain uses TRBV30 and TRBJ1-5; TRBD1 is a possible D gene (5 bases). CDR3 length: 12 amino acids. The V end was cut by 2 bases, the J end by 7 bases, with 9 bases between. Germline CDR1 reads GTSNPN; CDR2 reads SVGIG (reference sequence). The CDR3 loop is CAWSSGSQPQHF. The CDR3 DNA sequence: TGTGCCTGGAGTTCAGGGAGCCAGCCCCAGCATTTT.